This TCR beta chain was obtained from a study of cytomegalovirus exposure and HLA in healthy donors. The PCR employed 60 Vbeta primers together with 13 Jbeta primers. Here immunoSEQ multiplex PCR was the method, and the copy in TCRdb shows in-frame clones only, minus some. The table includes roughly 110,000 clones, approximately 80% detected once. The CDR3 contains 14 residues. Trimming pared 2 bases from V and 8 bases from J, leaving 15 bases between. CDR1 and CDR2 from the germline V gene are MNHEY and SVGAGI. Each donor was nominally healthy when sampled (though unrecorded immune exposures were likely). Study results and caveats: When the data were analyzed later, several of the most significant clusters appeared to be linked to common viral pathogens.

Remarks on this clone: What it recognizes is unknown.

The source of this sequence is a man younger than 40 in good health and CMV-seropositive. Sequenced sample: PBMCs. The V call is TRBV6-5, the J call TRBJ1-2; possibly TRBD1 for D (5 bases). CDR3 protein: CASSYAGQGLGYTF. CDR3 nucleotide sequence: TGTGCCAGCAGTTACGCGGGGCAGGGACTAGGCTACACCTTC.